This T cell receptor (beta chain) emerged from a study of OX40 agonist ivuxolimab in advanced cancers. Whole-study findings and limits: In a subset of nonresponders, normalized T-cell clonal expansion was also low.

Concerning this clone: Its cognate antigen is unknown.

Here immunoSEQ multiplex PCR was the method, and the copy in TCRdb shows in-frame clones only, minus some. This sample carries around 90,000 clones, around 87% of them seen once, and the ten largest clones take 0.3% to 0.35%. This CDR3 has 13 residues. The germline V gene has CDR1 ENHRY and CDR2 SYGVKD. Trimming took off 4 bases at V and 1 base at J, with 7 bases between the two ends. The rearrangement joins TRBV10-3 to TRBJ1-1; the D is unclear. The sequenced sample was CD4+ or CD8+ T cells sorted from blood, obtained in a trial of the OX40 agonist ivuxolimab. The source of this sequence is an adult with an advanced solid tumor such as melanoma, head and neck, liver or kidney cancer. CDR3 residues: CAISAAPNTEAFF. The CDR3 coding sequence is TGTGCCATCAGTGCCGCCCCGAACACTGAAGCTTTCTTT.